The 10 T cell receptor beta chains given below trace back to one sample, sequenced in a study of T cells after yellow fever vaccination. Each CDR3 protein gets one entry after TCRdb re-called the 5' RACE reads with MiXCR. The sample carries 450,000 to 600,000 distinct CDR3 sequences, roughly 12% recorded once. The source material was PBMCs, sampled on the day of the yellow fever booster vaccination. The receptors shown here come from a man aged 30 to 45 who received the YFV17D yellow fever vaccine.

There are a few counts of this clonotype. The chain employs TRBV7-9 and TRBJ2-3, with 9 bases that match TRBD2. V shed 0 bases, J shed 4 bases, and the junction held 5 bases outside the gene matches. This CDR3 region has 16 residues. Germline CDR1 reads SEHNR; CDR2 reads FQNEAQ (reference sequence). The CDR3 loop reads CASSLAGGRAPDTQYF. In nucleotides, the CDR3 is TGTGCCAGCAGCTTAGCAGGCGGGAGGGCCCCAGATACGCAGTATTTT.

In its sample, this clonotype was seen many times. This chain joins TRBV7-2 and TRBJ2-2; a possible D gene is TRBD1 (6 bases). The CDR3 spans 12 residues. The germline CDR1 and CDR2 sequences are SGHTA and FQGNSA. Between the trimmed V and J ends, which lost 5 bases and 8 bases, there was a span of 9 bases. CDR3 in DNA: TGTGCCAGCAGCCTCCAGGGGGGGGAGCTGTTTTTT. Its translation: CASSLQGGELFF.

CDR3 DNA sequence: TGCAGTGCTAGAGAACGTCAGGGGATGGTAGAAAAACTGTTTTTT. Encoded protein: CSARERQGMVEKLFF. The chain links TRBV20-1 to TRBJ1-4, with a possible D match to TRBD1 (6 bases). From germline, CDR1 is DFQATT and CDR2 SNEGSKA (reference sequence). The CDR3 loop spans 15 amino acids. With 0 bases removed from V and 8 bases from J, the gap between germline ends came to 16 bases.

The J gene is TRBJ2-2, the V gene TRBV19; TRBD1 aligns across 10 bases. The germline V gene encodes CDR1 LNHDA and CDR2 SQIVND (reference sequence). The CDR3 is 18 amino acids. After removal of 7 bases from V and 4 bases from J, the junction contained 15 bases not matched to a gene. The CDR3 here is CASTLLAVGTGATGELFF. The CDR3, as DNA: TGTGCCAGTACCCTACTAGCGGTAGGGACAGGGGCCACCGGGGAGCTGTTTTTT.

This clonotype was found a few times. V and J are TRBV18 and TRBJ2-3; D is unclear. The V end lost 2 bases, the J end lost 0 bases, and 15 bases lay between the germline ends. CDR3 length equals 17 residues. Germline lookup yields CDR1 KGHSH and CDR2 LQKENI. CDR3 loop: CASSPGYQFSSTDTQYF. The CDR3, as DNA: TGTGCCAGCTCACCAGGGTACCAATTCTCTAGCACAGATACGCAGTATTTT.

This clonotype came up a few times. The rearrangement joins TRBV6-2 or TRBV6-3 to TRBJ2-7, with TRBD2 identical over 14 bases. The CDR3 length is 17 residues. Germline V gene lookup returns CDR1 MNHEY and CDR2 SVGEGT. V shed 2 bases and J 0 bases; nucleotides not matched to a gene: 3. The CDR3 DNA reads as TGTGCCAGCAGTTACCGCGGGACTAGCGGGAGCTCCTACGAGCAGTACTTC. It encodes CASSYRGTSGSSYEQYF.

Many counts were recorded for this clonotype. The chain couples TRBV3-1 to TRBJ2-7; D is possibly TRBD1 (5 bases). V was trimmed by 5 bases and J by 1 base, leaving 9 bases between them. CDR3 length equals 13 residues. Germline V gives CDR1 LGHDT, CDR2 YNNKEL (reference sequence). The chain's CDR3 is CASSTDTSYEQYF. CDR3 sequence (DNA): TGTGCCAGCAGCACGGACACTTCCTACGAGCAGTACTTC.

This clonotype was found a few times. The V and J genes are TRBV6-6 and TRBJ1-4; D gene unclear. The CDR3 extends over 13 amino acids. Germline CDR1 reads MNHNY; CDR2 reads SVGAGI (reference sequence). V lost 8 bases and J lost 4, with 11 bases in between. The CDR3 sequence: CASGLRNNEKLFF. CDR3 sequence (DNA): TGTGCCAGCGGGCTCCGTAATAATGAAAAACTGTTTTTT.

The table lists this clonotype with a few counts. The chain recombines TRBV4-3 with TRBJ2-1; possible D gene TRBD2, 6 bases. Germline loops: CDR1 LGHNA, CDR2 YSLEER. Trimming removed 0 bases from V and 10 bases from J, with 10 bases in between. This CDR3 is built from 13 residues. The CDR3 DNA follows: TGCGCCAGCAGCCAAGAGGTGCGGGGAGAGCAGTTCTTC. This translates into CASSQEVRGEQFF.

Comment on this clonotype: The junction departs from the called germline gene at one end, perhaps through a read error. The CDR3 DNA sequence: TGTGCTAGCAGCTTAGTAGGGACAGGGAGGGTCCAAGAGACCCAGTACTTC. Amino acids: CASSLVGTGRVQETQYF. The chain employs TRBV7-7 and TRBJ2-5; 9 bases agree with TRBD1. Germline CDR1 reads SSHAT; CDR2 reads FNYEAQ (reference sequence). The CDR3 sequence is 17 residues long. The variable domain in full, with the rest retrieved from reference TRBV7-7 and TRBJ2-5, is GAGVSQSPRYKVTKRGQDVTLRCDPISSHATLYWYQQALGQGPEFLTYFNYEAQPDKSGLPSDRFSAERPEGSISTLTIQRTEQRDSAMYRCASSLVGTGRVQETQYFGPGTRLLVL.